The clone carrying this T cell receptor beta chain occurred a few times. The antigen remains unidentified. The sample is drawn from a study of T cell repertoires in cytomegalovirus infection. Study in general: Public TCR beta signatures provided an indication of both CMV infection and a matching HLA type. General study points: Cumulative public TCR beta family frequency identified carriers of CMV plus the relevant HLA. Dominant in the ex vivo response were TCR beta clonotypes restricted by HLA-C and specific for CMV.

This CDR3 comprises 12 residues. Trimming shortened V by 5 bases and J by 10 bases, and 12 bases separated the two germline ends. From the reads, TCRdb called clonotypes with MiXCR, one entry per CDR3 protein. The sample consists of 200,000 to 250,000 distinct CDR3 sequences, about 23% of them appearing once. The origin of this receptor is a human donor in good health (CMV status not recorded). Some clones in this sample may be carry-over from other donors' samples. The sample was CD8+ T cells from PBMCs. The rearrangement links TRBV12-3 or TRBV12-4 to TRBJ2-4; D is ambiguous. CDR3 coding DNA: TGTGCCAGCAGTCTAGTACATGGTATTCAGTACTTC. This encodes CASSLVHGIQYF.